The present TCR beta chain was sequenced within a study of blood T cell repertoires in COVID-19. J was trimmed by 4 bases and V by 6 bases; bases with no gene match: 8. There are 15 residues in the CDR3. Germline V gene lookup returns CDR1 MNHEY and CDR2 SVGAGI. Some clones are missing from TCRdb's copy, which holds only in-frame ones; the method was immunoSEQ multiplex PCR. In the table there are approximately 100,000 clones, 87% of which are singletons. The rearrangement uses TRBV6-5 and TRBJ2-5; TRBD1 aligns across 10 bases. Sequenced sample: peripheral blood. The sequence was obtained from a man between 50 and 59 years old in a cohort sampled during active COVID-19. The CDR3 DNA reads TGTGCCAGCAGCCGCAGGGGGACAGGGGCAGAGACCCAGTACTTC. It specifies CASSRRGTGAETQYF.